The clone carrying this T cell receptor beta chain has just a few counts. The data originate from a study of T-cell memory formation after mild COVID-19. TCRdb independently ran MiXCR on the 5' RACE reads; one entry per CDR3 protein. The sample records 200,000 to 250,000 distinct CDR3 sequences, approximately 10% being singletons. Input material: PBMCs or a T cell subset sorted from them (not recorded which). The sequence came from a man between 18 and 29 years old who had mild COVID-19 (a few samples of this study predate the infection). Cell type and time point are not known.

The CDR3 sequence is CATTRLARSSYEQYV. DNA of the CDR3: TGTGCCACCACCCGGTTGGCGCGGAGCTCCTACGAGCAGTACGTC. The gene calls are TRBV24-1 and TRBJ2-7, with no clear D. Per the germline V gene, CDR1 is KGHDR and CDR2 is SFDVKD. CDR3 length: 15 amino acids. With 8 bases removed from V and 0 bases from J, the gap between germline ends came to 16 bases.